This section outlines one TCR beta chain sequence together with its context. The target of this receptor is not known. It has no much larger one-base neighbor in the sample; base qualities were not kept. Whole blood was collected in K2EDTA tubes by collaborating institutions according to the institutions' own protocols. For TCRbeta analysis, collaborators shipped samples as frozen whole blood, isolated PBMCs, or DNA extracted from either of those sample types. This sample is part of a study of blood T cell repertoires in COVID-19 (dated by TCRdb to the early 2020s). A note on the overall study: Samples from collaborators originated in the United States, Italy and Spain and spanned both the acute and convalescent phases of COVID-19. The prospective study material was composed of cDNA or gDNA derived from T cells, B-cell-depleted T cells, or PBMCs. The dataset comprised deeply sampled blood TCRbeta repertoires from subjects exposed to, actively infected with, or recovered from COVID-19. The repertoires were released in a freely available public database meant as a resource for research on the immune response to SARS-CoV-2. The samples were drawn from two sources: the first 160 participants of the ongoing ImmuneRACE study, and 950 to 1,500 subjects contributed by 6 global collaborators. Nearly every sample came with metadata listing a de-identified subject ID, COVID-19 status, age in years and sex. Where HLA class I and class II types were available, the types were taken from metadata supplied by the sample provider, not from assay-based typing. The full study reports these points: Clinical and demographic metadata were provided uncurated, with the amount varying by source and participant.

TCRbeta CDR3 regions were amplified from genomic DNA by means of the immunoSEQ Assay, a bias-controlled multiplex PCR. Under the source paper's analysis protocol: The number of nucleated cells in each sample was estimated by amplification of reference gene primers within the assay. To quantify the absolute abundance of each unique TCRbeta CDR3 rearrangement, sequence reads were collapsed and filtered. For each sample, productive Simpson clonality was calculated by taking the square root of Simpson's diversity index across productive rearrangements. TCRdb obtained this table from immuneACCESS and retained in-frame rearrangements with V and J assigned. These tables miss some clones; where compared with another copy, unresolved V genes account for less than half of the shortfall, and the remainder is unexplained. V, J and clone size are those of that table, while D and trimming were read from the DNA. The sample data list about 280,000 clones, and roughly 89% of these were observed just once. Roughly 2.2% of the sample comes from the top ten.

The receptor's source is a man aged 45-60 years with acute or convalescent COVID-19. Material: peripheral blood.

The bases are TGTGCCAGCAGCGTAGCTTGGACAGCCTACGAGCAGTACTTC. Its protein is CASSVAWTAYEQYF. The chain is made from TRBV9 and TRBJ2-7; TRBD1 is perhaps the D gene, given 6 matching bases. From the cysteine up to the phenylalanine, the CDR3 has a length of 14 residues. The read is trimmed to its CDR3 DNA, 42 bases read in frame from base 1. V drops 0 bases and J drops 2 bases, leaving 9 bases in between. CDR1 and CDR2, per the germline V gene, are SGDLS and YYNGEE.